The 3 T cell receptor beta chains given below trace back to one sample, sequenced in a study of blood T cells in healthy people across ages. Through a sample-barcoded 5' primer and a J-beta primer mix, a second PCR was run for about 6 to 11 cycles. Each CDR3 protein gets one entry after TCRdb re-called the 5' RACE reads with MiXCR. This table has hundreds of thousands of distinct CDR3 sequences, 29% appearing once. Sequencing was performed on blood. The receptors were sampled from a woman aged 80 or over in good health.

In this sample, this clonotype turned up many times. The chain links TRBV9 to TRBJ1-2; D is unresolved. CDR3 length: 12 amino acids. Germline V lookup: CDR1 SGDLS, CDR2 YYNGEE. Trimming took 2 bases from V and 8 from J, leaving 10 bases between them. The CDR3 region has the DNA TGTGCCAGCAGCGTCCCCTCGTACGGCTACACCTTC. Its translation is CASSVPSYGYTF.

This clonotype has a count of ten or more. The V and J genes are TRBV5-6 and TRBJ2-7; 12 bases line up with TRBD2. The ends lost 0 bases at V and 5 bases at J; junction bases unmatched: 3. The CDR3 is 15 amino acids. CDR1 SGHDT and CDR2 YYEEEE come from the germline V gene. The CDR3 region is CASSLAGLAGDEQYF. For the CDR3, the DNA is TGTGCCAGCAGCTTGGCGGGACTAGCGGGTGACGAGCAGTACTTC.

Written as DNA, the CDR3 is TGCGCCAGCAGCTCTCATCCGGGACAGGGTCGGACTGAAGCTTTCTTT. It translates to CASSSHPGQGRTEAFF. The chain couples TRBV5-1 to TRBJ1-1; 9 nucleotides match TRBD1. V gave up 3 bases and J gave up 5 bases; unmatched junction bases: 11. This CDR3 spans 16 amino acids. The germline V gene has CDR1 SGHRS and CDR2 YFSETQ. The full variable domain, in which reference TRBV5-1 and TRBJ1-1 provide the parts outside the CDR3, is KAGVTQTPRYLIKTRGQQVTLSCSPISGHRSVSWYQQTPGQGLQFLFEYFSETQRNKGNFPGRFSGRQFSNSRSEMNVSTLELGDSALYLCASSSHPGQGRTEAFFGQGTRLTVV.